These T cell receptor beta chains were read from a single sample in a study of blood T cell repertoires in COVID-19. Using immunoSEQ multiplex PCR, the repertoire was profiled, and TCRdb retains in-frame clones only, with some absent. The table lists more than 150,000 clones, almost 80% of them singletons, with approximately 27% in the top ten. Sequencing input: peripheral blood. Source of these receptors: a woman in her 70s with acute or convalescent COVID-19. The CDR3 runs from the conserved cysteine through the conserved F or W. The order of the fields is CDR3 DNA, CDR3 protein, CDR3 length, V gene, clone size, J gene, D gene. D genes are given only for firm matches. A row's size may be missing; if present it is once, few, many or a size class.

CDR3 DNA: TGTGCCAGCAGCCGACTAGTTGCCGCCTCCGAGCAGTACTTC
CDR3 protein: CASSRLVAASEQYF
CDR3 length: 14
V gene: TRBV9
clone size: -
J gene: TRBJ2-7
D gene: -

CDR3 DNA: TGTGCCAGCAATACAGGGTCTAACGGGGAGCTGTTTTTT
CDR3 protein: CASNTGSNGELFF
CDR3 length: 13
V gene: TRBV12-3/TRBV12-4
clone size: few
J gene: TRBJ2-2
D gene: -

CDR3 DNA: TGTGCCAGTAGTCCGGCGAGGGAAGAGACCCAGTACTTC
CDR3 protein: CASSPAREETQYF
CDR3 length: 13
V gene: TRBV19
clone size: -
J gene: TRBJ2-5
D gene: -

CDR3 DNA: TGTGCCAGTAGTATAGGAGAGGGATTTACTGAAGCTTTCTTT
CDR3 protein: CASSIGEGFTEAFF
CDR3 length: 14
V gene: TRBV19
clone size: -
J gene: TRBJ1-1
D gene: -

CDR3 DNA: TGCGCCAGCAGCTTACTAGCGGAGACAGCAGATACGCAGTATTTT
CDR3 protein: CASSLLAETADTQYF
CDR3 length: 15
V gene: TRBV5-1
clone size: -
J gene: TRBJ2-3
D gene: TRBD2

CDR3 DNA: TGTGCCAGCAGCTTGGGACGGGAGGGGATGGCGCCCCAGCATTTT
CDR3 protein: CASSLGREGMAPQHF
CDR3 length: 15
V gene: TRBV5-6
clone size: -
J gene: TRBJ1-5
D gene: -

CDR3 DNA: TGCGCCAGCAGCTTGCGTCGGGAGGGCCACTACAATGAGCAGTTCTTC
CDR3 protein: CASSLRREGHYNEQFF
CDR3 length: 16
V gene: TRBV5-1
clone size: -
J gene: TRBJ2-1
D gene: TRBD2

CDR3 DNA: TGCGCCAGCAGTGAGTTGCTAGCGGGAGGGCATATAAACTACGAGCAGTACTTC
CDR3 protein: CASSELLAGGHINYEQYF
CDR3 length: 18
V gene: TRBV10-2
clone size: -
J gene: TRBJ2-7
D gene: TRBD2

CDR3 DNA: TGTGCCAGCAGCAAAGCGGGAGGGAACTACGAGCAGTACTTC
CDR3 protein: CASSKAGGNYEQYF
CDR3 length: 14
V gene: TRBV5-4
clone size: few
J gene: TRBJ2-7
D gene: TRBD2

CDR3 DNA: TGCGCCAGCAGCTTGGCGAATTCGGGCGGGCTTCTGAACACTGAAGCTTTCTTT
CDR3 protein: CASSLANSGGLLNTEAFF
CDR3 length: 18
V gene: TRBV5-1
clone size: -
J gene: TRBJ1-1
D gene: -

CDR3 DNA: TGTGCCAGCAGTTTATCGGGGAGTAAGACCCAGTACTTC
CDR3 protein: CASSLSGSKTQYF
CDR3 length: 13
V gene: TRBV12-3/TRBV12-4
clone size: once
J gene: TRBJ2-5
D gene: -

CDR3 DNA: TGCGCCAGCAGCCCTGGACTAGCGGGGAAAAGCTCCTACAATGAGCAGTTCTTC
CDR3 protein: CASSPGLAGKSSYNEQFF
CDR3 length: 18
V gene: TRBV5-1
clone size: -
J gene: TRBJ2-1
D gene: TRBD2

CDR3 DNA: TGTGCCAGCAGTGAATGGGGGGGGACTAGCGTCTACAATGAGCAGTTCTTC
CDR3 protein: CASSEWGGTSVYNEQFF
CDR3 length: 17
V gene: TRBV2
clone size: -
J gene: TRBJ2-1
D gene: TRBD2

CDR3 DNA: TGTGCCAGCAGTGAAGATCGCCATCGGGCCCTCCACTTT
CDR3 protein: CASSEDRHRALHF
CDR3 length: 13
V gene: TRBV2
clone size: -
J gene: TRBJ1-6
D gene: -

CDR3 DNA: TGTGCCAGCAGCGTGACTAGCGGGGAGGCGTATGAGCAGTACTTC
CDR3 protein: CASSVTSGEAYEQYF
CDR3 length: 15
V gene: TRBV11-1
clone size: -
J gene: TRBJ2-7
D gene: TRBD2

CDR3 DNA: TGTGCCAGCAGCGGGGCGGGATACCAAGAGACCCAGTACTTC
CDR3 protein: CASSGAGYQETQYF
CDR3 length: 14
V gene: TRBV9
clone size: -
J gene: TRBJ2-5
D gene: -

CDR3 DNA: TGTGCCAGCAGCCCCAGAATCGAAAGCCACAGGGGCTTAAATTCACCCCTCCACTTT
CDR3 protein: CASSPRIESHRGLNSPLHF
CDR3 length: 19
V gene: TRBV9
clone size: -
J gene: TRBJ1-6
D gene: TRBD1

CDR3 DNA: TGTGCCAGCTTAACGGGGGATGGGTGGGCCTACGAGCAGTACTTC
CDR3 protein: CASLTGDGWAYEQYF
CDR3 length: 15
V gene: TRBV6-6
clone size: -
J gene: TRBJ2-7
D gene: -

CDR3 DNA: TGTGCCAGCTCACCTACAGGGCTCGAGCAGTACTTC
CDR3 protein: CASSPTGLEQYF
CDR3 length: 12
V gene: TRBV18
clone size: -
J gene: TRBJ2-7
D gene: -

CDR3 DNA: TGTGCCAGCAGCCAGCTCAGAGGGGGATATGGCTACACCTTC
CDR3 protein: CASSQLRGGYGYTF
CDR3 length: 14
V gene: TRBV3-1/TRBV3-2
clone size: -
J gene: TRBJ1-2
D gene: -

CDR3 DNA: TGTGCCAGCAGCTTTTCATTTGCGGGGTATGGCTACACCTTC
CDR3 protein: CASSFSFAGYGYTF
CDR3 length: 14
V gene: TRBV7-2
clone size: -
J gene: TRBJ1-2
D gene: -

CDR3 DNA: TGCAGTGCTAGTAGCAGGGCTAGCGGCATAGCATACAATGAGCAGTTCTTC
CDR3 protein: CSASSRASGIAYNEQFF
CDR3 length: 17
V gene: TRBV20-1
clone size: -
J gene: TRBJ2-1
D gene: TRBD2

CDR3 DNA: TGTGCCAGCCGCCTGACTAGCGGGATTCAGCCTGAGCAGTTCTTC
CDR3 protein: CASRLTSGIQPEQFF
CDR3 length: 15
V gene: TRBV2
clone size: -
J gene: TRBJ2-1
D gene: TRBD2

CDR3 DNA: TGCAGTGCTAGTGGGGCAGGACGGGGAGATACGCAGTATTTT
CDR3 protein: CSASGAGRGDTQYF
CDR3 length: 14
V gene: TRBV20-1
clone size: -
J gene: TRBJ2-3
D gene: -

CDR3 DNA: TGTGCCAGCAGCTTAGGGGGGTCCTACAATGAGCAGTTCTTC
CDR3 protein: CASSLGGSYNEQFF
CDR3 length: 14
V gene: TRBV7-3
clone size: -
J gene: TRBJ2-1
D gene: -

CDR3 DNA: TGTGCCAGCAGTTTCGAAAGACCGGGACTAGCGGGAGGTAGAGAGACCCAGTACTTC
CDR3 protein: CASSFERPGLAGGRETQYF
CDR3 length: 19
V gene: TRBV27
clone size: -
J gene: TRBJ2-5
D gene: TRBD2

CDR3 DNA: TGTGCCAGTAGTTTTTCACAGGGCCGGACTGAAGCTTTCTTT
CDR3 protein: CASSFSQGRTEAFF
CDR3 length: 14
V gene: TRBV19
clone size: few
J gene: TRBJ1-1
D gene: -

CDR3 DNA: TGCGCCAGCAGTGGGGACAGCGTGACAAGTGAAAAACTGTTTTTT
CDR3 protein: CASSGDSVTSEKLFF
CDR3 length: 15
V gene: TRBV10-1
clone size: -
J gene: TRBJ1-4
D gene: TRBD1

CDR3 DNA: TGTGCCATCAGTGGCACGGGACTAGCGGGAAGAGAGACCCAGTACTTC
CDR3 protein: CAISGTGLAGRETQYF
CDR3 length: 16
V gene: TRBV10-3
clone size: few
J gene: TRBJ2-5
D gene: TRBD2

CDR3 DNA: TGTGCCAGCAGTCCTTCCCGAGGACAGGGTGAACAAGAGACCCAGTACTTC
CDR3 protein: CASSPSRGQGEQETQYF
CDR3 length: 17
V gene: TRBV25-1
clone size: -
J gene: TRBJ2-5
D gene: TRBD1

CDR3 DNA: TGTGCCAGCAGTTTGTCGGGGGCCAACGTCCTGACTTTC
CDR3 protein: CASSLSGANVLTF
CDR3 length: 13
V gene: TRBV12-3/TRBV12-4
clone size: -
J gene: TRBJ2-6
D gene: -

CDR3 DNA: TGTGCCAGCATATTCAACAGGGGAAATCCAGATACGCAGTATTTT
CDR3 protein: CASIFNRGNPDTQYF
CDR3 length: 15
V gene: TRBV2
clone size: -
J gene: TRBJ2-3
D gene: TRBD1

CDR3 DNA: TGTGCCAGCAGCTTAGAGGGCTGGACAGGGGGGAACACTGAAGCTTTCTTT
CDR3 protein: CASSLEGWTGGNTEAFF
CDR3 length: 17
V gene: TRBV7-9
clone size: few
J gene: TRBJ1-1
D gene: TRBD1

CDR3 DNA: TGTGCCACCAGTGGGGGGACAGCTAACTATGGCTACACCTTC
CDR3 protein: CATSGGTANYGYTF
CDR3 length: 14
V gene: TRBV24-1
clone size: once
J gene: TRBJ1-2
D gene: TRBD1

CDR3 DNA: TGTGCCAGCAGGGACAGGGGGCGGCAGAACACTGAAGCTTTCTTT
CDR3 protein: CASRDRGRQNTEAFF
CDR3 length: 15
V gene: TRBV6-5
clone size: -
J gene: TRBJ1-1
D gene: TRBD1

CDR3 DNA: TGTGCCAGCAGCCGACAGACAGGAAACACCATATATTTT
CDR3 protein: CASSRQTGNTIYF
CDR3 length: 13
V gene: TRBV3-1/TRBV3-2
clone size: -
J gene: TRBJ1-3
D gene: -

CDR3 DNA: TGTGCCATCAGTGATGTCGTCGGGAGACGAGACACAGATACGCAGTATTTT
CDR3 protein: CAISDVVGRRDTDTQYF
CDR3 length: 17
V gene: TRBV10-3
clone size: -
J gene: TRBJ2-3
D gene: -

CDR3 DNA: TGTGCCAGCAGCTTTACAGTATTGGGCTATGGCTACACCTTC
CDR3 protein: CASSFTVLGYGYTF
CDR3 length: 14
V gene: TRBV7-8
clone size: -
J gene: TRBJ1-2
D gene: -

CDR3 DNA: TGTGCCACCAGCGAAGGGGGAAGTAACACTGAAGCTTTCTTT
CDR3 protein: CATSEGGSNTEAFF
CDR3 length: 14
V gene: TRBV24-1
clone size: -
J gene: TRBJ1-1
D gene: -

CDR3 DNA: TGTGCCAGCAGCTTGTTCGGGGTGAATAATTCACCCCTCCACTTT
CDR3 protein: CASSLFGVNNSPLHF
CDR3 length: 15
V gene: TRBV5-4
clone size: -
J gene: TRBJ1-6
D gene: -

CDR3 DNA: TGTGCCAGCAGTTTACAGGGAACCCTTAACTATGGCTACACCTTC
CDR3 protein: CASSLQGTLNYGYTF
CDR3 length: 15
V gene: TRBV28
clone size: -
J gene: TRBJ1-2
D gene: -

CDR3 DNA: TGTGCCAGCAGCCAAGCCACAACTAACTATGGCTACACCTTC
CDR3 protein: CASSQATTNYGYTF
CDR3 length: 14
V gene: TRBV3-1/TRBV3-2
clone size: few
J gene: TRBJ1-2
D gene: -

CDR3 DNA: TGTGCCAGCAGCCAAGGAATGGGACAGGGGGCCCTCCACTTT
CDR3 protein: CASSQGMGQGALHF
CDR3 length: 14
V gene: TRBV3-1/TRBV3-2
clone size: -
J gene: TRBJ1-6
D gene: TRBD1

CDR3 DNA: TGCGCCAGCAGCTCTAATCGCGGGGACAGGGTCTACTCTGGGGCCAACGTCCTGACTTTC
CDR3 protein: CASSSNRGDRVYSGANVLTF
CDR3 length: 20
V gene: TRBV5-1
clone size: once
J gene: TRBJ2-6
D gene: TRBD1

CDR3 DNA: TGTGCCAGCAGGAACAAAGCGGCGAACACCGGGGAGCTGTTTTTT
CDR3 protein: CASRNKAANTGELFF
CDR3 length: 15
V gene: TRBV2
clone size: -
J gene: TRBJ2-2
D gene: -

CDR3 DNA: TGTGCCAGCAGTAAGACTAGCGGGAGGCTAAATGAGCAGTTCTTC
CDR3 protein: CASSKTSGRLNEQFF
CDR3 length: 15
V gene: TRBV6-5
clone size: many
J gene: TRBJ2-1
D gene: TRBD2

CDR3 DNA: TGTGCCAGTAGTACTCAGGGGGCTACCTCCTACGAGCAGTACTTC
CDR3 protein: CASSTQGATSYEQYF
CDR3 length: 15
V gene: TRBV19
clone size: -
J gene: TRBJ2-7
D gene: TRBD1

CDR3 DNA: TGTGCCATCAGTGAGTCGATCACGGGAGCGGGCGAGCAGTACTTC
CDR3 protein: CAISESITGAGEQYF
CDR3 length: 15
V gene: TRBV10-3
clone size: -
J gene: TRBJ2-7
D gene: -

CDR3 DNA: TGTGCCAGCAGCCAGTCCCGGAGCGAAGCTTTCTTT
CDR3 protein: CASSQSRSEAFF
CDR3 length: 12
V gene: TRBV3-1/TRBV3-2
clone size: few
J gene: TRBJ1-1
D gene: -

CDR3 DNA: TGTGCCAGCAGCAAAGGTAAAGGAGCGGGAGTTGAGACAGATACGCAGTATTTT
CDR3 protein: CASSKGKGAGVETDTQYF
CDR3 length: 18
V gene: TRBV21-1
clone size: few
J gene: TRBJ2-3
D gene: -

CDR3 DNA: TGTGCCAGCAGCTTGGGGGGACAGGGTTTTTGGTCCGGTAGGGAAAAACTGTTTTTT
CDR3 protein: CASSLGGQGFWSGREKLFF
CDR3 length: 19
V gene: TRBV5-4
clone size: -
J gene: TRBJ1-4
D gene: TRBD1

CDR3 DNA: TGTGCCAGCGGGAGATCCGGGACTAGCGGGAGAGAGACCCAGTACTTC
CDR3 protein: CASGRSGTSGRETQYF
CDR3 length: 16
V gene: TRBV21-1
clone size: -
J gene: TRBJ2-5
D gene: -

CDR3 DNA: TGTGCCACCAGTGATTCTACTAGCGGCCTCACAGATACGCAGTATTTT
CDR3 protein: CATSDSTSGLTDTQYF
CDR3 length: 16
V gene: TRBV24-1
clone size: -
J gene: TRBJ2-3
D gene: TRBD2

CDR3 DNA: TGTGCCAGCAGCGAGGGGGTTCGAAGCGGCACCGGTGAGGAGACCCAGTACTTC
CDR3 protein: CASSEGVRSGTGEETQYF
CDR3 length: 18
V gene: TRBV9
clone size: -
J gene: TRBJ2-5
D gene: -

CDR3 DNA: TGTGCCTGGAGATCTTTCGGGAGGAGCTCCTACGAGCAGTACTTC
CDR3 protein: CAWRSFGRSSYEQYF
CDR3 length: 15
V gene: TRBV30
clone size: -
J gene: TRBJ2-7
D gene: TRBD2

CDR3 DNA: TGTGCCAGCAGCTTAGATACTAGCAGATACGAGCAGTACTTC
CDR3 protein: CASSLDTSRYEQYF
CDR3 length: 14
V gene: TRBV11-2
clone size: once
J gene: TRBJ2-7
D gene: -